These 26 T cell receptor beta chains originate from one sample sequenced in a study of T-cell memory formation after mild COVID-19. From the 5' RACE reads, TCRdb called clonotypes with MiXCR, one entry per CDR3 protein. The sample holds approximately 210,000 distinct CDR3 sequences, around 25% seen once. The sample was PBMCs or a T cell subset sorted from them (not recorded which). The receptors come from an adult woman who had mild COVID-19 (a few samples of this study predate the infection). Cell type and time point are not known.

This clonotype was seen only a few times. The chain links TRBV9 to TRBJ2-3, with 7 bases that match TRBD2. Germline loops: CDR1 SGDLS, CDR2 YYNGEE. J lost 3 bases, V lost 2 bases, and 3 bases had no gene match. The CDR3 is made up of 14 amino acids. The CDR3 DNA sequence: TGTGCCAGCAGCGTCGGTAGCGGGACAGATACGCAGTATTTT. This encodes CASSVGSGTDTQYF.

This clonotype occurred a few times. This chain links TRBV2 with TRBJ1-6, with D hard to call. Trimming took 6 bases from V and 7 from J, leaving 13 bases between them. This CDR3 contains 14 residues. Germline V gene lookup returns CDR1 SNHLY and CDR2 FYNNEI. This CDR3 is CASSPLTRNSPLHF. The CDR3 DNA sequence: TGTGCCAGCAGCCCTCTCACGAGAAATTCACCCCTCCACTTT.

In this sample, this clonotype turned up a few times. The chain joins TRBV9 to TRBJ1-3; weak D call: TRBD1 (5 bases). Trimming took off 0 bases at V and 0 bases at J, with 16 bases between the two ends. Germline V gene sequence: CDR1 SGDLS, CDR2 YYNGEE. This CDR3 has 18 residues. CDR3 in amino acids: CASSVERGPLNSGNTIYF. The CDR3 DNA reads TGTGCCAGCAGCGTAGAAAGGGGACCTTTGAACTCTGGAAACACCATATATTTT.

CDR3 bases: TGTGCCAGTAGTACGGAAGGGGGCTACGAGCAGTACTTC. This gives the protein CASSTEGGYEQYF. The V gene is TRBV19, the J gene TRBJ2-7, with D possibly matching TRBD1 (6 bases). The CDR3 runs 13 residues. CDR1 and CDR2 (germline): LNHDA, SQIVND (reference sequence). V lost 4 bases to trimming and J lost 3 bases, with 10 bases between them.

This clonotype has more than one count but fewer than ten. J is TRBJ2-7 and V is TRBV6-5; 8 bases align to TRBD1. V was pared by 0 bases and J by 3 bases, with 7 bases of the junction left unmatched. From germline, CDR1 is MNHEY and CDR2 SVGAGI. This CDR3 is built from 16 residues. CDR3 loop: CASSYSPGGEGYEQYF. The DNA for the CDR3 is TGTGCCAGCAGTTACTCACCAGGGGGCGAAGGCTACGAGCAGTACTTC.

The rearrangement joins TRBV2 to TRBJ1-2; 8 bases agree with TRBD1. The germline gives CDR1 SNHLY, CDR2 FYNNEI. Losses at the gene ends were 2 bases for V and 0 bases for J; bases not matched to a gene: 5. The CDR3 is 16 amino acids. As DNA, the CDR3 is TGTGCCAGCAGTGAACCCGGGACAGGCCCTAACTATGGCTACACCTTC. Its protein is CASSEPGTGPNYGYTF.

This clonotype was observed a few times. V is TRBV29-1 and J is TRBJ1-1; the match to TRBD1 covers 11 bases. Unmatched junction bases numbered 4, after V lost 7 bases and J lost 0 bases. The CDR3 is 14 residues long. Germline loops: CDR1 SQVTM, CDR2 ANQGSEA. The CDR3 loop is CSDGTGGMNTEAFF. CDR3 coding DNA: TGCAGCGATGGGACAGGGGGGATGAACACTGAAGCTTTCTTT. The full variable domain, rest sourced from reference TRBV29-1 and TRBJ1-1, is SAVISQKPSRDICQRGTSLTIQCQVDSQVTMMFWYRQQPGQSLTLIATANQGSEATYESGFVIDKFPISRPNLTFSTLTVSNMSPEDSSIYLCSDGTGGMNTEAFFGQGTRLTVV.

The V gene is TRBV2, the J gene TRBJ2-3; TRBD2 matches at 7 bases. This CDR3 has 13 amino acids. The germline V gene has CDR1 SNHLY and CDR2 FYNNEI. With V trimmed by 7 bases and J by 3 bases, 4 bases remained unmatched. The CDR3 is CASTGGGTDTQYF. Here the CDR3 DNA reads TGTGCCAGCACCGGGGGAGGGACAGATACGCAGTATTTT.

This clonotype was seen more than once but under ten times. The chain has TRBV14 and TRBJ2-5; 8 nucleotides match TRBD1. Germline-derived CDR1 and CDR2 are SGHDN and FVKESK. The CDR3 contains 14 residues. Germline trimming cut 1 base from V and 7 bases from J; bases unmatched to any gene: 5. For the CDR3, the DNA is TGTGCCAGCAGCCAAGTTTACGGGACAGGGACCCAGTACTTC. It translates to CASSQVYGTGTQYF.

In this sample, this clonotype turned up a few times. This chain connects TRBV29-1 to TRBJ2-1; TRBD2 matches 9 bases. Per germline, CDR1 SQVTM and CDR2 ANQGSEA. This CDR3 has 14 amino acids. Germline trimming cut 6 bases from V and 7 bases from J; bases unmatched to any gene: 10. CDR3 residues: CSVSLAGEVNEQFF. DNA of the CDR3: TGCAGCGTCTCGTTAGCGGGAGAGGTGAATGAGCAGTTCTTC.

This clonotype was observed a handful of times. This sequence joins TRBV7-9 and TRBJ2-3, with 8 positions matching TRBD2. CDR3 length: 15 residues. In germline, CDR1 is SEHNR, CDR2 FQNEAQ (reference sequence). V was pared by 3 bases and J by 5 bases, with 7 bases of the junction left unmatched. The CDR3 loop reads CASSFGLAGGDTQYF. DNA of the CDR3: TGTGCCAGCAGCTTTGGTCTAGCGGGCGGAGATACGCAGTATTTT.

The CDR3 bases are TGCAGCGTTGAAGAGGGATCGGAAGATACGCAGTATTTT. It specifies CSVEEGSEDTQYF. The V call is TRBV29-1, the J call TRBJ2-3; D is unclear. V dropped 0 bases and J dropped 5 bases, with 9 bases sitting between them. The germline CDR1 and CDR2 sequences are SQVTM and ANQGSEA. The CDR3 runs 13 residues.

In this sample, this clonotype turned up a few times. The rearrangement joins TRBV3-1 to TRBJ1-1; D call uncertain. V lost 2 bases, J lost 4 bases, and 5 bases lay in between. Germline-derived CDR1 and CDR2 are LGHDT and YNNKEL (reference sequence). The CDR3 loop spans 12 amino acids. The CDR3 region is CASSQSTTEAFF. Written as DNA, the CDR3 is TGTGCCAGCAGCCAAAGTACCACTGAAGCTTTCTTT. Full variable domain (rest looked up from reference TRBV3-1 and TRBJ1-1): DTAVSQTPKYLVTQMGNDKSIKCEQNLGHDTMYWYKQDSKKFLKIMFSYNNKELIINETVPNRFSPKSPDKAHLNLHINSLELGDSAVYFCASSQSTTEAFFGQGTRLTVV.

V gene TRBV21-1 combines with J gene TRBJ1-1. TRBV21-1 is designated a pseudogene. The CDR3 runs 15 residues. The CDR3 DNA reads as TGTGCCAGCAGCAAAAAAGGCAGTTTAAACACTGAAGCTTTCTTT. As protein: CASSKKGSLNTEAFF.

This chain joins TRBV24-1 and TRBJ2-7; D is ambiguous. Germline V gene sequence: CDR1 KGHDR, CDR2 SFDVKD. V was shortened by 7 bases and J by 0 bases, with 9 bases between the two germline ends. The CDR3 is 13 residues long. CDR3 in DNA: TGTGCCACCAGGGGCAGGACCTCCTACGAGCAGTACTTC. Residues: CATRGRTSYEQYF.

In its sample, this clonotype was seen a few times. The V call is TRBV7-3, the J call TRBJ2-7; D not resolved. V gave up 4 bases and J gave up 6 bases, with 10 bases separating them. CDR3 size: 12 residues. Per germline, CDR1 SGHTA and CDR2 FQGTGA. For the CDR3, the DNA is TGTGCCAGCAGCTCCGCATCCGGCGAGCAGTACTTC. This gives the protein CASSSASGEQYF.

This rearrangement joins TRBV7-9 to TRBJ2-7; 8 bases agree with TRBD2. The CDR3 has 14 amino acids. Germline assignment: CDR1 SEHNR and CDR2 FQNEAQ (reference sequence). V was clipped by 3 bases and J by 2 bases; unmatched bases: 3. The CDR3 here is CASSLPGGAYEQYF. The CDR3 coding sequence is TGTGCCAGCAGCTTGCCCGGGGGGGCCTACGAGCAGTACTTC.

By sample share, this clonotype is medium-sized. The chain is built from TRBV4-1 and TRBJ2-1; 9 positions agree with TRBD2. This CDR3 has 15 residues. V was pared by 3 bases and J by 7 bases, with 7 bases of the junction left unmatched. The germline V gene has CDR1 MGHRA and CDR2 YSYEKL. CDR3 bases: TGCGCCAGCAGCCATATAGCGGGAGATGGGAATGAGCAGTTCTTC. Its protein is CASSHIAGDGNEQFF.

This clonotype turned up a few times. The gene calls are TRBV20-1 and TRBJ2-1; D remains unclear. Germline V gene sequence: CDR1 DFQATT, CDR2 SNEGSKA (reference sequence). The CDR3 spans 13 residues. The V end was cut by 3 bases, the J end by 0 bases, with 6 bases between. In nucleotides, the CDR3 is TGCAGTGCTAGCTGGAGCTCCTACAATGAGCAGTTCTTC. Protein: CSASWSSYNEQFF.

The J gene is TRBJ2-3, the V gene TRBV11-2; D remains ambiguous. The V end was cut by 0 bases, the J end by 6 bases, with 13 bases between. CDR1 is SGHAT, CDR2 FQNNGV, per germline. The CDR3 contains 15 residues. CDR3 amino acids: CASSLEVWGPDTQYF. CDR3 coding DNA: TGTGCCAGCAGCTTAGAGGTTTGGGGTCCGGATACGCAGTATTTT.

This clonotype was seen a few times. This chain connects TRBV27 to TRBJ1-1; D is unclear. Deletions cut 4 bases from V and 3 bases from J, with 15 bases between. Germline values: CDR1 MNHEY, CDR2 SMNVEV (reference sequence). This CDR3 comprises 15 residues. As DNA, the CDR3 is TGTGCCAGCAGTTCGGGCACTTATTCGGACACTGAAGCTTTCTTT. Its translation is CASSSGTYSDTEAFF.

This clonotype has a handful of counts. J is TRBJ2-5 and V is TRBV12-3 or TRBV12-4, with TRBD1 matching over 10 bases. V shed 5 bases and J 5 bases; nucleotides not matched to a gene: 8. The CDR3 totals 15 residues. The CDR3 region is CASSIGTGVTETQYF. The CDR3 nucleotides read TGTGCCAGCAGTATAGGGACAGGGGTGACCGAGACCCAGTACTTC.

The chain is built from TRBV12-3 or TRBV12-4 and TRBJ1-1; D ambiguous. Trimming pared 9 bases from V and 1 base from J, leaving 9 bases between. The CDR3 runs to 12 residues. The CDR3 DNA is TGTGCCAGTTCACAGTCGAACACTGAAGCTTTCTTT. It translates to CASSQSNTEAFF.

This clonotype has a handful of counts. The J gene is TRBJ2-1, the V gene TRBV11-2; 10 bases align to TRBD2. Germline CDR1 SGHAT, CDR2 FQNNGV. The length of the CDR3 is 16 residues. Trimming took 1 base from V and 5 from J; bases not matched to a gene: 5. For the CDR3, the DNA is TGTGCCAGCAGCTTAGTTCCTAGCGGGGGAAACAATGAGCAGTTCTTC. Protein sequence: CASSLVPSGGNNEQFF.

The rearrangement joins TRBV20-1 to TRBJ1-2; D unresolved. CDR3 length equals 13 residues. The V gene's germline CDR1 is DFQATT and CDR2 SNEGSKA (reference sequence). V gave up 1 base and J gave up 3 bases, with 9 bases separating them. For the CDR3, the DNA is TGCAGTGCTAGAGGGGAGTCGGACTATGGCTACACCTTC. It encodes CSARGESDYGYTF.

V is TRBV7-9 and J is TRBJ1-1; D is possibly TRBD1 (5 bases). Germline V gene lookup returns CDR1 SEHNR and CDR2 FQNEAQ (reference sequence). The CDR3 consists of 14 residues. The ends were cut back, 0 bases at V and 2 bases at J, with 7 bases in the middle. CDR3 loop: CASSLATDNTEAFF. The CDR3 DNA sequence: TGTGCCAGCAGCTTAGCGACAGACAACACTGAAGCTTTCTTT.